The 32 T cell receptor beta chains reported below all come from one sample, sequenced in a study of CD8+ T cells in alopecia areata. In each case, RNA was isolated and then reverse transcribed into cDNA as the sequencing template. Repertoires were generated with immunoSEQ multiplex PCR, while TCRdb's copy carries only in-frame clones and drops some. This table has fewer than 250,000 clones, less than 50% appearing once. Documented treatment: oral pan-JAK inhibitor, 5-10 mg twice daily. Sequenced here: CD4+ T cells sorted from blood, sampled at approximately week 36, from a patient treated with tofacitinib. Receptor source: a human donor with alopecia areata.

The CDR3 sequence: CASSAPLEAGSSYGYTF. The CDR3 DNA sequence: TGTGCCAGCAGCGCGCCTTTGGAGGCAGGCTCGAGCTATGGCTACACCTTC. The chain has TRBV5-6 and TRBJ1-2; no clear D gene. Germline V gene sequence: CDR1 SGHDT, CDR2 YYEEEE. The V gene lost 4 bases and the J gene lost 4 bases, with 23 bases spanning the gap. The CDR3 length is 17 residues.

V gene TRBV23-1 combines with J gene TRBJ2-5; no reliable D call. TRBV23-1 is an ORF, and what it does is uncertain. The CDR3 totals 13 residues. V shed 3 bases and J shed 1 base, with 6 bases lying between them. The CDR3 region has the DNA TGCGCCAGCAGTCACAGGCCCCAAGAGACCCAGTACTTC. It translates to CASSHRPQETQYF.

The chain has TRBV5-1 and TRBJ2-3; no clear D. The CDR3 is 17 residues long. Germline-derived CDR1 and CDR2 are SGHRS and YFSETQ. V lost 0 bases and J lost 0, with 14 bases in between. CDR3 DNA: TGCGCCAGCAGCTTGGCCGTCGCGAAGGGAAGCACAGATACGCAGTATTTT. This sequence encodes CASSLAVAKGSTDTQYF.

The J gene is TRBJ2-1, the V gene TRBV7-2, with D unclear. Trimming removed 5 bases at V and 10 bases at J, with 15 bases between. CDR1 is SGHTA and CDR2 is FQGNSA in the germline V gene. The CDR3 runs to 13 residues. The CDR3 is CASSEDGRREQFF. In nucleotides, the CDR3 is TGTGCCAGCAGCGAAGACGGTCGGCGGGAGCAGTTCTTC. The entire variable domain, with the rest obtained from reference TRBV7-2 and TRBJ2-1, is as follows: GAGVSQSPSNKVTEKGKDVELRCDPISGHTALYWYRQSLGQGLEFLIYFQGNSAPDKSGLPSDRFSAERTGGSVSTLTIQRTQQEDSAVYLCASSEDGRREQFFGPGTRLTVL.

In this sample, this clone turned up a few times. The chain links TRBV11-3 to TRBJ2-5, with TRBD2 as a possible D gene (6 bases). CDR3 length equals 14 residues. Trimming cost V 1 base and J 5 bases, with 11 bases left between them. CDR1 and CDR2 (germline): SGHNT, YENEEA. The CDR3 loop is CASSLGTGGETQYF. The DNA for the CDR3 is TGTGCCAGCAGCTTAGGGACCGGAGGGGAGACCCAGTACTTC.

J is TRBJ2-1 and V is TRBV4-3; the D is unclear. Trimming shortened V by 0 bases and J by 6 bases, and 3 bases separated the two germline ends. Per the germline V gene, CDR1 is LGHNA and CDR2 is YSLEER. CDR3 length: 12 residues. The CDR3 DNA follows: TGCGCCAGCAGCCAAGATCTCAATGAGCAGTTCTTC. Protein: CASSQDLNEQFF.

This clone was counted a few times. V is TRBV28 and J is TRBJ1-4; D gene unclear. This CDR3 region has 12 residues. V shed 6 bases and J shed 7 bases, with 9 bases lying between them. The germline CDR1 and CDR2 sequences are MDHEN and SYDVKM. The CDR3, as DNA: TGTGCCAGCAGCGGGCTGGGTGAAAAACTGTTTTTT. This encodes CASSGLGEKLFF.

This clone was observed a handful of times. V gene TRBV5-1 combines with J gene TRBJ2-6; D uncertain. The germline V and J ends were trimmed by 0 bases and 4 bases, with 11 bases remaining between them. CDR3 length: 16 amino acids. Germline V CDR1 and CDR2: SGHRS, YFSETQ. As DNA, the CDR3 is TGCGCCAGCAGCTTGGTATCTGCCTTCGGGGCCAACGTCCTGACTTTC. Translating it yields CASSLVSAFGANVLTF.

A single count supports this clone. J is TRBJ2-7 and V is TRBV5-6; no definite D call. Germline V gene sequence: CDR1 SGHDT, CDR2 YYEEEE. The CDR3 is made up of 12 amino acids. V lost 2 bases and J lost 3, with 6 bases in between. This CDR3 is CASSLGLYEQYF. CDR3 sequence (DNA): TGTGCCAGCAGCTTAGGGCTCTACGAGCAGTACTTC. Supplemented by reference TRBV5-6 and TRBJ2-7, the full variable domain reads DAGVTQSPTHLIKTRGQQVTLRCSPKSGHDTVSWYQQALGQGPQFIFQYYEEEERQRGNFPDRFSGHQFPNYSSELNVNALLLGDSALYLCASSLGLYEQYFGPGTRLTVT.

This chain connects TRBV4-2 to TRBJ2-7; TRBD1 agrees at 7 bases. The CDR3 consists of 16 residues. Trimming at V came to 1 base and at J to 2 bases, leaving 8 bases not matched to a gene. Germline CDR1 is LGHNA and CDR2 is YNFKEQ. This chain's CDR3 is CASSQATIGTAYEQYF. DNA of the CDR3: TGTGCCAGCAGCCAAGCCACGATCGGGACAGCCTACGAGCAGTACTTC.

A note on this clone: This specimen includes other DNA sequences encoding the same CDR3. V is TRBV6-5 and J is TRBJ1-1, with D perhaps TRBD1 (6 bases). The CDR3 spans 14 residues. Trimming took off 0 bases at V and 4 bases at J, with 9 bases between the two ends. Germline values: CDR1 MNHEY, CDR2 SVGAGI. Here the CDR3 DNA reads TGTGCCAGCAGTTACTCTATCAGGGGCACTGAAGCTTTCTTT. It encodes CASSYSIRGTEAFF.

The rearrangement links TRBV18 to TRBJ2-1; the D gene is possibly TRBD1 (5 bases). The V end was cut by 2 bases, the J end by 4 bases, with 9 bases between. CDR3 length: 14 residues. Looked up from germline, CDR1 is KGHSH and CDR2 is LQKENI. DNA for the CDR3: TGTGCCAGCTCACCAGATACAGGTTACAATGAGCAGTTCTTC. This gives the protein CASSPDTGYNEQFF.

This clone has a handful of counts. The chain links TRBV4-1 to TRBJ1-2, with TRBD1 matching over 12 bases. Unmatched junction bases numbered 6, after V lost 0 bases and J lost 10 bases. The CDR3 totals 15 residues. CDR1 is MGHRA and CDR2 is YSYEKL in the germline V gene. The CDR3 DNA is TGCGCCAGCAGCCAAGATTACGGGACAGGGGGCGCCTACACCTTC. It is translated as CASSQDYGTGGAYTF.

The genes are TRBV5-1 and TRBJ2-2; D uncertain. The CDR3 runs 16 residues. Germline assignment: CDR1 SGHRS and CDR2 YFSETQ. V gave up 1 base and J gave up 0 bases, with 10 bases separating them. The CDR3 here is CASSLPDEANTGELFF. For the CDR3, the DNA is TGCGCCAGCAGCTTGCCGGATGAGGCGAACACCGGGGAGCTGTTTTTT.

This clone was seen more than once but under ten times. The V gene is TRBV29-1, the J gene TRBJ2-1; a weak D match, TRBD2 (7 bases). In germline, CDR1 is SQVTM, CDR2 ANQGSEA. The CDR3 contains 14 residues. V lost 7 bases, J lost 5 bases, and 18 bases lay in between. CDR3: CSGERGRGNNEQFF. The DNA of the CDR3 is TGCAGCGGGGAGCGGGGCAGGGGAAACAATGAGCAGTTCTTC.

This clone has a handful of counts. The CDR3 region is CASSRTGGNNQPQHF. For the CDR3, the DNA is TGCGCCAGCAGCCGGACAGGGGGGAACAATCAGCCCCAGCATTTT. This chain connects TRBV5-1 to TRBJ1-5; 10 positions agree with TRBD1. There are 15 residues in the CDR3. Trimming at V came to 4 bases and at J to 3 bases, leaving 4 bases not matched to a gene. Per the germline V gene, CDR1 is SGHRS and CDR2 is YFSETQ.

This clone was detected only a few times. This chain connects TRBV29-1 to TRBJ2-6, with D perhaps matching TRBD1 (6 bases). Trimming cost V 5 bases and J 4 bases, with 15 bases left between them. CDR1 SQVTM and CDR2 ANQGSEA come from the germline V gene. The CDR3 contains 15 residues. CDR3 bases: TGCAGCGTTCAGGGGCAGGGAGCCGGGGCCAACGTCCTGACTTTC. Amino acid sequence: CSVQGQGAGANVLTF.

This rearrangement joins TRBV5-1 to TRBJ2-7; D is undetermined. The CDR3 is 14 residues long. V lost 4 bases and J lost 6, with 17 bases in between. Germline V lookup: CDR1 SGHRS, CDR2 YFSETQ. CDR3 coding DNA: TGCGCCAGCAGCGTAGGACCCTCCTCAGGCGAGCAGTACTTC. It yields the protein CASSVGPSSGEQYF.

This rearrangement joins TRBV28 to TRBJ2-5; no reliable D call. The V gene lost 6 bases and the J gene lost 5 bases, with 7 bases spanning the gap. The CDR3 covers 11 residues. Germline V gene data show CDR1 as MDHEN and CDR2 as SYDVKM. The CDR3 DNA sequence: TGTGCCAGCAGGACAATTGAGACCCAGTACTTC. Translation gives CASRTIETQYF.

The CDR3 DNA sequence: TGTGCCAGCAGTGAAGGTCTAGCGGGGGGAGAGACCCAGTACTTC. Its translation: CASSEGLAGGETQYF. The chain uses TRBV6-1 and TRBJ2-5; 11 bases align to TRBD2. Per germline, CDR1 MNHNS and CDR2 SASEGT. With V trimmed by 1 base and J by 4 bases, 2 bases remained unmatched. CDR3 length equals 15 residues.

The J gene is TRBJ1-2, the V gene TRBV18; D gene unclear. V was clipped by 3 bases and J by 3 bases, with 11 bases between them. Germline CDR1 is KGHSH and CDR2 is LQKENI. The CDR3 sequence is 14 residues long. The CDR3 sequence is CASSPDSGYYGYTF. The CDR3, as DNA: TGTGCCAGCTCACCCGATTCCGGGTACTATGGCTACACCTTC.

This chain connects TRBV5-4 to TRBJ2-1; TRBD2 might be the D (5 bases). In germline, CDR1 is SGHNT, CDR2 YYREEE (reference sequence). Trimming pared 3 bases from V and 1 base from J, leaving 11 bases between. CDR3 length: 15 residues. In nucleotides, the CDR3 is TGTGCCAGCAGCTCGGATCGGACTTCCTACAATGAGCAGTTCTTC. As protein: CASSSDRTSYNEQFF.

The chain recombines TRBV23-1 with TRBJ2-7; D might be TRBD1 (5 bases). TRBV23-1 counts as an open reading frame of uncertain function. The CDR3 is 13 amino acids. V was cut by 5 bases and J by 3 bases, with 11 bases left in between. CDR3 region: CASSGAENYEQYF. The CDR3 coding sequence is TGCGCCAGCAGTGGGGCAGAAAACTACGAGCAGTACTTC.

This clone showed up just once. The chain uses TRBV29-1 and TRBJ2-5; TRBD2 might be the D (5 bases). Germline-derived CDR1 and CDR2 are SQVTM and ANQGSEA. V gave up 7 bases and J gave up 1 base, with 10 bases separating them. The CDR3 covers 12 residues. CDR3 loop: CSGTETQETQYF. The DNA of the CDR3 is TGCAGCGGGACTGAGACCCAAGAGACCCAGTACTTC.

DNA of the CDR3: TGTGCCTGGAGTGTAGGGGGTGGCTACACCTTC. Translation gives CAWSVGGGYTF. The chain couples TRBV30 to TRBJ1-2; a weak D match, TRBD1 (6 bases). The germline gives CDR1 GTSNPN, CDR2 SVGIG (reference sequence). V lost 0 bases to trimming and J lost 7 bases, with 6 bases between them. The CDR3 runs 11 residues.

This clone appeared a few times. The V gene is TRBV9, the J gene TRBJ2-3; no reliable D call. CDR1 and CDR2 from the germline V gene are SGDLS and YYNGEE. Trimming removed 0 bases at V and 6 bases at J, with 8 bases between. There are 13 residues in the CDR3. CDR3 nucleotides: TGTGCCAGCAGCGTAGGATCTGGGGATACGCAGTATTTT. Translating it yields CASSVGSGDTQYF. Full variable domain (outside the CDR3, taken from reference TRBV9 and TRBJ2-3): DSGVTQTPKHLITATGQRVTLRCSPRSGDLSVYWYQQSLDQGLQFLIQYYNGEERAKGNILERFSAQQFPDLHSELNLSSLELGDSALYFCASSVGSGDTQYFGPGTRLTVL.

The chain has TRBV30 and TRBJ2-3; 7 bases agree with TRBD2. CDR1 GTSNPN and CDR2 SVGIG come from the germline V gene (reference sequence). The ends lost 5 bases at V and 7 bases at J; junction bases unmatched: 6. The CDR3 extends over 12 amino acids. For the CDR3, the DNA is TGTGCCTGGGCGGGAGAGCGGAATACGCAGTATTTT. This codes for CAWAGERNTQYF.

J is TRBJ2-1 and V is TRBV28; TRBD1 matches 10 bases. This CDR3 is 13 amino acids long. Germline assignment: CDR1 MDHEN and CDR2 SYDVKM. V shed 10 bases, J shed 8 bases, and the junction held 8 bases outside the gene matches. This chain's CDR3 is CATLATGGYEQFF. In DNA form, the CDR3 reads TGTGCCACCTTAGCGACAGGGGGCTATGAGCAGTTCTTC.

The chain carries TRBV30 and TRBJ1-2; 7 nucleotides match TRBD1. Germline trimming cut 3 bases from V and 7 bases from J; bases unmatched to any gene: 14. From germline, CDR1 is GTSNPN and CDR2 SVGIG (reference sequence). This CDR3 has 15 amino acids. CDR3 sequence (DNA): TGTGCCTGGAGCGGCTGGAGGGGGCGAGATCCTGGCTACACCTTC. Its translation: CAWSGWRGRDPGYTF.

The rearrangement joins TRBV9 to TRBJ2-7; 7 bases match TRBD2. CDR3 length equals 12 residues. Germline values: CDR1 SGDLS, CDR2 YYNGEE. V lost 1 base and J lost 6; bases outside the gene matches: 1. The CDR3 coding sequence is TGTGCCAGCAGCGTATGGGGGGGCGAGCAGTACTTC. Translating it yields CASSVWGGEQYF.

This chain connects TRBV30 to TRBJ1-3; TRBD1 matches at 7 bases. This CDR3 contains 15 residues. The J segment lost 2 bases and the V segment lost 4 bases, leaving 8 bases of the junction unmatched. Germline V gene lookup returns CDR1 GTSNPN and CDR2 SVGIG (reference sequence). CDR3 coding DNA: TGTGCCTGGATTCAAAGCAGGGGGACTGGAAACACCATATATTTT. Translating gives CAWIQSRGTGNTIYF.

The rearrangement joins TRBV7-9 to TRBJ1-4; tentatively, D is TRBD1 (6 bases). This CDR3 is 13 amino acids long. V was cut by 5 bases and J by 8 bases, with 12 bases left in between. Germline CDR1 SEHNR, CDR2 FQNEAQ (reference sequence). CDR3 amino acids: CASSPSGGEKLFF. The CDR3 DNA reads as TGTGCCAGCAGCCCTAGTGGGGGCGAAAAACTGTTTTTT.